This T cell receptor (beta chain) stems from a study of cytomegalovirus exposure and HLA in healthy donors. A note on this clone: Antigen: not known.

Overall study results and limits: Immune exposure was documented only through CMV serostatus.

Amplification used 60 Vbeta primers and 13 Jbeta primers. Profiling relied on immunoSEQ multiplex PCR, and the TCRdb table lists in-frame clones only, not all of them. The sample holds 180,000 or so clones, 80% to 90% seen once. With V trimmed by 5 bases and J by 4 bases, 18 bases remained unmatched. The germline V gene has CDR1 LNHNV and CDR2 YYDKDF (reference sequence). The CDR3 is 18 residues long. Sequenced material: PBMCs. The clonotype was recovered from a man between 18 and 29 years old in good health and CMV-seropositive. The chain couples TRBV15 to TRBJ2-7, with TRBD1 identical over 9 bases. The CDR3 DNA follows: TGTGCCACCAGCCGATTAGTTATAAGGACAGGGGTTGCATACGAGCAGTACTTC. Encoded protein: CATSRLVIRTGVAYEQYF. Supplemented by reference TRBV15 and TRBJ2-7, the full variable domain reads DAMVIQNPRYQVTQFGKPVTLSCSQTLNHNVMYWYQQKSSQAPKLLFHYYDKDFNNEADTPDNFQSRRPNTSFCFLDIRSPGLGDTAMYLCATSRLVIRTGVAYEQYFGPGTRLTVT.